Below, 23 T cell receptor beta chains from the same sample are listed, as sequenced in a study of cytomegalovirus exposure and HLA in healthy donors. Researchers ran the PCR with 60 Vbeta and 13 Jbeta primers. Only in-frame clones appear in the TCRdb table, and some are missing; sequencing was by immunoSEQ multiplex PCR. Found here are about 150,000 clones, under 80% of them singletons; the top ten hold about 4.3%. Specimen: PBMCs. The origin of the receptors is a man aged 18-30 years in good health and CMV-seropositive.

This clone was counted a single time. Distinct nucleotide sequences in the sample also encode this CDR3. The chain couples TRBV4-3 to TRBJ2-7; a possible D gene is TRBD2 (6 bases). The germline gives CDR1 LGHNA, CDR2 YSLEER. The CDR3 is 16 amino acids. The V gene lost 1 base and the J gene lost 3 bases, with 16 bases spanning the gap. CDR3 nucleotide sequence: TGCGCCAGCAGCCAAGTAGGAACTAGCCGCCACTACGAGCAGTACTTC. Encoded protein: CASSQVGTSRHYEQYF.

The V call is TRBV21-1, the J call TRBJ2-1; TRBD2 is the table's D call and was not checked against the DNA. TRBV21-1 corresponds to a pseudogene. This CDR3 region has 17 residues. The CDR3 DNA follows: TGTGCCAGCAGCTCCCGAGGCACGGGAGTGAGGGGCAATGAGCAGTTCTTC. Translating it yields CASSSRGTGVRGNEQFF.

This clone was observed a few times. The rearrangement joins TRBV11-2 to TRBJ2-3; TRBD1 agrees at 7 bases. The trim removed 5 bases at V and 4 bases at J, leaving 9 bases unmatched. CDR3 length: 15 amino acids. Per germline, CDR1 SGHAT and CDR2 FQNNGV. CDR3 nucleotides: TGTGCCAGCAGCACGGGACAGTCTAGCTCAGATACGCAGTATTTT. It translates to CASSTGQSSSDTQYF.

The DNA for the CDR3 is TGCGCCAGCAGTGAATTGGGACAGATAAACAATGAGCAGTTCTTC. The encoded protein is CASSELGQINNEQFF. This chain joins TRBV10-2 and TRBJ2-1, with 7 bases that match TRBD1. V gave up 3 bases and J gave up 5 bases; unmatched junction bases: 7. CDR3 length equals 15 residues. CDR1 WSHSY and CDR2 SAAADI come from the germline V gene.

The chain combines TRBV4-3 with TRBJ1-2, with TRBD1 identical over 7 bases. The germline V gene encodes CDR1 LGHNA and CDR2 YSLEER. Trimming at V came to 1 base and at J to 1 base, leaving 6 bases not matched to a gene. CDR3 length equals 16 residues. CDR3 DNA: TGCGCCAGCAGCCAAGTGCCGGGACAGCTTAACTATGGCTACACCTTC. Its protein is CASSQVPGQLNYGYTF.

The rearrangement uses TRBV13 and TRBJ1-1, with a possible D match to TRBD1 (6 bases). The length of the CDR3 is 13 residues. Between the trimmed V and J ends, which lost 5 bases and 11 bases, there was a span of 18 bases. Germline assignment: CDR1 PRHDT and CDR2 FYEKMQ (reference sequence). CDR3 region: CASSNRPTGMAFF. CDR3 DNA: TGTGCCAGCAGCAATCGCCCCACAGGGATGGCTTTCTTT.

As concerns this clone: The same CDR3 is also encoded by other DNA sequences in this sample. The chain joins TRBV27 to TRBJ2-7; the match to TRBD2 covers 10 bases. Unmatched junction bases numbered 25, after V lost 6 bases and J lost 2 bases. CDR3 length: 21 amino acids. Germline CDR1 MNHEY, CDR2 SMNVEV (reference sequence). The CDR3, as DNA: TGTGCCAGCAGCCTCTACGCTCAGACAGGGTCAGGAGCGGGAGGGCCCTACGAGCAGTACTTC. Translating it yields CASSLYAQTGSGAGGPYEQYF.

The chain has TRBV5-1 and TRBJ1-6; no clear D gene. Germline CDR1 SGHRS, CDR2 YFSETQ. The V end lost 5 bases, the J end lost 5 bases, and 17 bases lay between the germline ends. The CDR3 length is 16 residues. The CDR3 is CASRGGLLLDNSPLHF. DNA for the CDR3: TGCGCCAGCAGAGGCGGGCTTCTCTTAGATAATTCACCCCTCCACTTT. Full variable domain (outside the CDR3, taken from reference TRBV5-1 and TRBJ1-6): KAGVTQTPRYLIKTRGQQVTLSCSPISGHRSVSWYQQTPGQGLQFLFEYFSETQRNKGNFPGRFSGRQFSNSRSEMNVSTLELGDSALYLCASRGGLLLDNSPLHFGNGTRLTVT.

This clone has a single count. The rearrangement links TRBV7-3 to TRBJ2-3; D not resolved. V lost 2 bases to trimming and J lost 2 bases, with 5 bases between them. Germline V gene sequence: CDR1 SGHTA, CDR2 FQGTGA. The CDR3 is made up of 13 amino acids. The CDR3 DNA reads TGTGCCAGCAGCTTAGGGCCCACAGATACGCAGTATTTT. This gives the protein CASSLGPTDTQYF.

This clone was seen more than once but under ten times. The V gene is TRBV6-6, the J gene TRBJ1-2; TRBD1 aligns across 9 bases. V lost 6 bases, J lost 5 bases, and 10 bases stayed unmatched. This CDR3 has 15 residues. Per germline, CDR1 MNHNY and CDR2 SVGAGI (reference sequence). CDR3 coding DNA: TGTGCCAGCAGCCAATCCGGGACAGGGCATTATGGCTACACCTTC. It encodes CASSQSGTGHYGYTF.

The chain has TRBV9 and TRBJ1-4; 7 nucleotides align to TRBD1. The CDR3 spans 16 residues. After removal of 4 bases from V and 7 bases from J, the junction contained 13 bases not matched to a gene. Per the germline V gene, CDR1 is SGDLS and CDR2 is YYNGEE. CDR3 nucleotides: TGTGCCAGCAGCCCCGACAGGGTCACGGTCGGTGAAAAACTGTTTTTT. Translated, it gives CASSPDRVTVGEKLFF.

V gene TRBV30 combines with J gene TRBJ2-7; unclear D gene. The CDR3 has 11 amino acids. Germline CDR1 is GTSNPN and CDR2 is SVGIG (reference sequence). V was clipped by 0 bases and J by 6 bases, with 6 bases between them. The CDR3 sequence is CAWSVLREQYF. In nucleotides, the CDR3 is TGTGCCTGGAGTGTCCTACGCGAGCAGTACTTC. Full variable domain (missing parts from reference TRBV30 and TRBJ2-7): SQTIHQWPATLVQPVGSPLSLECTVEGTSNPNLYWYRQAAGRGLQLLFYSVGIGQISSEVPQNLSASRPQDRQFILSSKKLLLSDSGFYLCAWSVLREQYFGPGTRLTVT.

CDR3 nucleotide sequence: TGTGCCAGCAGCGTGGAAACAGGGTACTCTGGAAACACCATATATTTT. It yields the protein CASSVETGYSGNTIYF. The chain joins TRBV9 to TRBJ1-3; possibly TRBD1 for D (6 bases). CDR3 length equals 16 residues. CDR1 and CDR2 (germline): SGDLS, YYNGEE. V was clipped by 2 bases and J by 0 bases, with 12 bases between them. Together with reference TRBV9 and TRBJ1-3, the CDR3 gives the full variable domain: DSGVTQTPKHLITATGQRVTLRCSPRSGDLSVYWYQQSLDQGLQFLIQYYNGEERAKGNILERFSAQQFPDLHSELNLSSLELGDSALYFCASSVETGYSGNTIYFGEGSWLTVV.

With regard to this clone: One end of the junction fails to match germline, which may point to a read error. This chain links TRBV29-1 with TRBJ1-1; D not resolved. The CDR3 is made up of 12 amino acids. The germline V gene encodes CDR1 SQVTM and CDR2 ANQGSEA. CDR3 coding DNA: TGTCTTGTACAGCCTTCGAACACTGAAGCTTTCTTT. This translates into CLVQPSNTEAFF.

J is TRBJ1-3 and V is TRBV6-5; D is undetermined. Germline assignment: CDR1 MNHEY and CDR2 SVGAGI. V lost 2 bases and J 0 bases, leaving 8 bases between the germline ends. CDR3 size: 15 residues. The CDR3 DNA reads TGTGCCAGCAGTTACGGAGGGAACTCTGGAAACACCATATATTTT. It is translated as CASSYGGNSGNTIYF.

The chain has TRBV5-1 and TRBJ1-2; D gene uncertain. In germline, CDR1 is SGHRS, CDR2 YFSETQ. The CDR3 has 14 amino acids. Trimming cost V 0 bases and J 4 bases, with 10 bases left between them. CDR3 sequence (DNA): TGCGCCAGCAGCTTGGGGGCAAACCTCTATGGCTACACCTTC. Encoded protein: CASSLGANLYGYTF. The variable domain in full, with the rest retrieved from reference TRBV5-1 and TRBJ1-2, is KAGVTQTPRYLIKTRGQQVTLSCSPISGHRSVSWYQQTPGQGLQFLFEYFSETQRNKGNFPGRFSGRQFSNSRSEMNVSTLELGDSALYLCASSLGANLYGYTFGSGTRLTVV.

The V call is TRBV5-1, the J call TRBJ2-1, with 10 bases aligning to TRBD1. This CDR3 has 13 residues. V lost 7 bases to trimming and J lost 6 bases; unmatched junction nucleotides: 4. In germline, CDR1 is SGHRS, CDR2 YFSETQ. CDR3 in amino acids: CASGTGATNEQFF. CDR3 bases: TGCGCCAGCGGGACAGGGGCCACCAATGAGCAGTTCTTC.

This clone occurred a few times. Other DNA sequences within the sample encode an identical CDR3. The rearrangement uses TRBV29-1 and TRBJ2-7; 8 nucleotides agree with TRBD1. Trimming took 1 base from V and 7 from J; bases not matched to a gene: 9. The CDR3 spans 14 residues. Germline values: CDR1 SQVTM, CDR2 ANQGSEA. The CDR3 DNA reads as TGCAGCGTTGAAGGAGGCCAGGGGGCGAATGAGCAGTACTTC. Translation gives CSVEGGQGANEQYF.

This clone was counted a few times. This chain joins TRBV9 and TRBJ1-1; D not resolved. The CDR3 is 14 residues long. V shed 1 base and J shed 7 bases, with 14 bases lying between them. The germline V gene has CDR1 SGDLS and CDR2 YYNGEE. The CDR3 region is CASSVNTRDGEAFF. CDR3 DNA sequence: TGTGCCAGCAGCGTAAACACCCGGGATGGTGAAGCTTTCTTT.

The chain uses TRBV2 and TRBJ2-5; 7 positions match TRBD1. Unmatched junction bases numbered 15, after V lost 6 bases and J lost 11 bases. Looked up from germline, CDR1 is SNHLY and CDR2 is FYNNEI. The CDR3 covers 14 residues. CDR3 DNA sequence: TGTGCCAGCAGCCATGACAGGGCCCCTAGGGAGCAGTACTTC. As protein: CASSHDRAPREQYF.

The genes are TRBV28 and TRBJ1-5; 9 nucleotides match TRBD1. CDR1 and CDR2 from the germline V gene are MDHEN and SYDVKM. After removal of 7 bases from V and 4 bases from J, the junction contained 8 bases not matched to a gene. CDR3 length: 15 amino acids. The CDR3 reads CASKGTGYRNQPQHF. CDR3 in DNA: TGTGCCAGCAAAGGGACAGGGTACAGGAATCAGCCCCAGCATTTT.

The genes are TRBV29-1 and TRBJ2-3, with 8 positions matching TRBD2. After removal of 5 bases from V and 6 bases from J, the junction contained 7 bases not matched to a gene. Germline V gene lookup returns CDR1 SQVTM and CDR2 ANQGSEA. The CDR3 is made up of 13 amino acids. The CDR3 sequence: CSVPGLGSDTQYF. CDR3 bases: TGCAGCGTTCCGGGACTAGGCTCGGATACGCAGTATTTT.

The chain is built from TRBV6-5 and TRBJ1-1; 7 bases align to TRBD1. Germline trimming cut 7 bases from V and 0 bases from J; bases unmatched to any gene: 5. The CDR3 extends over 14 amino acids. Germline V gives CDR1 MNHEY, CDR2 SVGAGI. This CDR3 is CASMDRNLNTEAFF. DNA for the CDR3: TGTGCCAGCATGGACAGGAATCTGAACACTGAAGCTTTCTTT.